The 31 T cell receptor beta chains presented below share a single source sample, sequenced in a study of tumor-infiltrating lymphocytes in localized non-small cell lung cancer (dated by TCRdb to the early 2020s). The receptor library was made with the immunoSEQ multiplex PCR assay. The table was pulled from immuneACCESS by TCRdb, which kept in-frame rearrangements only. Such tables lose some clones; where checked, under half of the loss comes from unresolved V genes, and the rest has no known cause. The sample table lists about 13,000 clones, roughly 78% of them with a count of one. The top ten clones comprise approximately 12% of the sample. Material: lung tumor tissue. The receptors were gathered from a human donor with non-small cell lung cancer.

The CDR3 nucleotides are TGTGCCAGCAGCTTAATGGGGCGGGGTCCCCTTACAGTGAACACTGAAGCTTTCTTT. This encodes CASSLMGRGPLTVNTEAFF. This chain uses TRBV7-8 with TRBJ1-1; TRBD1 is a possible D gene (5 bases). V lost 2 bases and J 0 bases, leaving 22 bases between the germline ends. Per germline, CDR1 SGHVS and CDR2 FQNEAQ. This CDR3 has 19 residues.

V is TRBV7-2 and J is TRBJ2-5, with 10 bases matching TRBD2. J gave up 7 bases and V 2 bases, and 13 bases lay outside the gene matches. Germline assignment: CDR1 SGHTA and CDR2 FQGNSA. The CDR3 is 17 residues long. CDR3 protein: CASSLNGLAAQSGTQYF. The CDR3 DNA is TGTGCCAGCAGCTTAAATGGACTAGCGGCACAAAGCGGGACCCAGTACTTC.

The chain is built from TRBV27 and TRBJ2-7, with 9 positions matching TRBD2. Unmatched junction bases numbered 3, after V lost 5 bases and J lost 1 base. There are 14 residues in the CDR3. From germline, CDR1 is MNHEY and CDR2 SMNVEV (reference sequence). The DNA of the CDR3 is TGTGCCAGCAGTCGACTAGCGGATTCCTACGAGCAGTACTTC. Translated: CASSRLADSYEQYF.

The rearrangement uses TRBV18 and TRBJ2-3; possibly TRBD1 for D (6 bases). The V end was cut by 2 bases, the J end by 6 bases, with 9 bases between. CDR3 length: 13 residues. The germline CDR1 and CDR2 sequences are KGHSH and LQKENI. The CDR3 loop reads CASSPTGYDTQYF. The CDR3 bases are TGTGCCAGCTCACCAACAGGGTACGATACGCAGTATTTT.

The gene calls are TRBV27 and TRBJ2-1; tentative D call: TRBD2 (6 bases). The ends were cut back, 2 bases at V and 9 bases at J, with 23 bases in the middle. This CDR3 is built from 17 residues. Germline CDR1 MNHEY, CDR2 SMNVEV (reference sequence). CDR3 sequence reads: CASSLELSGGVYGEQFF. CDR3 nucleotides: TGTGCCAGCAGTTTAGAACTTAGCGGAGGGGTGTACGGTGAGCAGTTCTTC.

The chain employs TRBV29-1 and TRBJ2-7; the match to TRBD2 covers 16 bases. The V segment lost 7 bases and the J segment 6 bases; nucleotides outside the gene matches: 12. Germline V gene data show CDR1 as SQVTM and CDR2 as ANQGSEA. The CDR3 is 16 amino acids. This CDR3 is CSAAGTSGGVRSEQYF. The CDR3 DNA is TGCAGCGCAGCCGGGACTAGCGGGGGGGTTAGATCCGAGCAGTACTTC.

The chain joins TRBV19 to TRBJ1-5; unclear D gene. Germline V gene lookup returns CDR1 LNHDA and CDR2 SQIVND (reference sequence). The germline V and J ends were trimmed by 5 bases and 0 bases, with 11 bases remaining between them. The CDR3 contains 15 residues. In DNA, the CDR3 is TGTGCCAGTAGTGCGACGGAGATTAGCAATCAGCCCCAGCATTTT. Translation: CASSATEISNQPQHF.

The chain links TRBV5-6 to TRBJ1-1; perhaps TRBD1 as D (6 bases). CDR1 is SGHDT and CDR2 is YYEEEE in the germline V gene. This CDR3 has 15 residues. V lost 2 bases and J lost 0, with 11 bases in between. DNA for the CDR3: TGTGCCAGCAGCTTTAGAGGGGGTTTGAACACTGAAGCTTTCTTT. Its translation: CASSFRGGLNTEAFF.

The J gene is TRBJ2-3, the V gene TRBV30; tentative D call: TRBD2 (7 bases). CDR3 length: 19 residues. Germline lookup yields CDR1 GTSNPN and CDR2 SVGIG (reference sequence). V lost 3 bases and J lost 2, with 27 bases in between. This CDR3 reads CAWSRVFLQRDTSTDTQYF. The CDR3 bases are TGTGCCTGGAGCCGGGTGTTCCTTCAGCGGGACACTTCCACAGATACGCAGTATTTT.

This clone came up once. This chain uses TRBV27 with TRBJ1-2; TRBD1 agrees at 12 bases. J was trimmed by 8 bases and V by 8 bases; bases with no gene match: 12. Germline V CDR1 and CDR2: MNHEY, SMNVEV (reference sequence). The CDR3 is 15 amino acids. In nucleotides, the CDR3 is TGTGCCAGCGCTGATCCGACCGGGACAGGGGGCGGCTACACCTTC. Translating it yields CASADPTGTGGGYTF.

The chain couples TRBV4-1 to TRBJ1-4; D is perhaps TRBD1 (5 bases). The germline V and J ends were trimmed by 2 bases and 4 bases, with 8 bases remaining between them. This CDR3 spans 14 amino acids. The germline CDR1 and CDR2 sequences are MGHRA and YSYEKL. The CDR3 DNA sequence: TGCGCCAGCAGCCAACTTGGGGGTAATGAAAAACTGTTTTTT. This encodes CASSQLGGNEKLFF.

This sequence joins TRBV19 and TRBJ2-5; perhaps TRBD2 as D (5 bases). Trimming removed 5 bases at V and 6 bases at J, with 19 bases between. The CDR3 covers 15 residues. Germline-derived CDR1 and CDR2 are LNHDA and SQIVND (reference sequence). CDR3 DNA sequence: TGTGCCAGTAGTTGGCCCAGCGGAGGCGAAAAGACCCAGTACTTC. This translates into CASSWPSGGEKTQYF.

The chain couples TRBV6-4 to TRBJ2-3; 8 positions agree with TRBD2. Looked up from germline, CDR1 is MRHNA and CDR2 is SNTAGT. This CDR3 has 15 residues. J lost 3 bases, V lost 3 bases, and 5 bases had no gene match. This chain's CDR3 is CASSESGSKTDTQYF. The CDR3 nucleotides read TGTGCCAGCAGTGAGAGCGGGAGCAAAACAGATACGCAGTATTTT.

In its sample, this clone was seen a few times. The V and J genes are TRBV14 and TRBJ1-1; D perhaps matches TRBD1 (5 bases). This CDR3 has 13 residues. Trimming pared 1 base from V and 6 bases from J, leaving 9 bases between. Germline CDR1 SGHDN, CDR2 FVKESK. CDR3 sequence reads: CASSQVGGAEAFF. In DNA form, the CDR3 reads TGTGCCAGCAGCCAAGTAGGAGGGGCTGAAGCTTTCTTT. The variable domain in full, completed from reference TRBV14 and TRBJ1-1, reads EAGVTQFPSHSVIEKGQTVTLRCDPISGHDNLYWYRRVMGKEIKFLLHFVKESKQDESGMPNNRFLAERTGGTYSTLKVQPAELEDSGVYFCASSQVGGAEAFFGQGTRLTVV.

Worth noting for this clone: The junction departs from the called germline gene at one end, perhaps through a read error. The genes are TRBV5-4 and TRBJ2-4, with 11 bases identical to TRBD1. CDR1 is SGHNT and CDR2 is YYREEE in the germline V gene (reference sequence). The CDR3 is 14 amino acids. CDR3 residues: CASSSRTGGAMISF. Here the CDR3 DNA reads TGTGCCAGCAGCTCCAGGACAGGGGGCGCGATGATAAGCTTC.

As DNA, the CDR3 is TGTGCCAGCAGCTCCAGCTCCTACGAGCAGTACTTC. Protein: CASSSSSYEQYF. This chain uses TRBV9 with TRBJ2-7; D gene uncertain. The CDR3 has 12 amino acids. V was pared by 4 bases and J by 0 bases, with 5 bases between. The V gene's germline CDR1 is SGDLS and CDR2 YYNGEE.

The chain links TRBV7-6 to TRBJ2-7; D is possibly TRBD1 (6 bases). The V and J ends lost 0 bases and 2 bases respectively, with 14 bases between them. CDR1 is SGHVS and CDR2 is FNYEAQ in the germline V gene. The CDR3 is 16 residues long. Here the CDR3 reads CASSLASGDAAYEQYF. CDR3 nucleotide sequence: TGTGCCAGCAGCTTAGCGTCAGGGGACGCGGCCTACGAGCAGTACTTC.

The V gene is TRBV9, the J gene TRBJ2-1; 13 positions agree with TRBD2. This CDR3 comprises 14 residues. J was trimmed by 10 bases and V by 3 bases; bases with no gene match: 4. In germline, CDR1 is SGDLS, CDR2 YYNGEE. CDR3 nucleotides: TGTGCCAGCAGCGCATCGGGACTAGCGGGGGAGCAGTTCTTC. Translation gives CASSASGLAGEQFF.

This clone appeared a few times. V and J are TRBV5-1 and TRBJ1-3; D possibly corresponds to TRBD1 (5 bases). The V end lost 0 bases, the J end lost 0 bases, and 10 bases lay between the germline ends. There are 16 residues in the CDR3. CDR1 is SGHRS, CDR2 YFSETQ, per germline. CDR3 coding DNA: TGCGCCAGCAGCTTGGGGGGGTCAGTCTCTGGAAACACCATATATTTT. Translation: CASSLGGSVSGNTIYF.

CDR3 loop: CASSGARDSYGYTF. Here the CDR3 DNA reads TGCGCCAGCAGCGGTGCCAGGGATAGCTATGGCTACACCTTC. The chain combines TRBV4-3 with TRBJ1-2, with D possibly matching TRBD1 (5 bases). The CDR3 loop spans 14 amino acids. Per germline, CDR1 LGHNA and CDR2 YSLEER. V was shortened by 5 bases and J by 4 bases, with 14 bases between the two germline ends.

The chain is built from TRBV19 and TRBJ2-7, with unresolved D. Per the germline V gene, CDR1 is LNHDA and CDR2 is SQIVND (reference sequence). This CDR3 is 13 amino acids long. V was clipped by 1 base and J by 6 bases, with 10 bases between them. The DNA for the CDR3 is TGTGCCAGTAGTATAGCGGAGAAAGGCGAGCAGTACTTC. Translated, it gives CASSIAEKGEQYF.

Here the CDR3 reads CASSPLTSSYNEQFF. DNA of the CDR3: TGCGCCAGCAGCCCCCTAACGAGCTCCTACAATGAGCAGTTCTTC. The chain couples TRBV4-1 to TRBJ2-1; D gene unclear. In germline, CDR1 is MGHRA, CDR2 YSYEKL. The length of the CDR3 is 15 residues. Trimming pared 4 bases from V and 0 bases from J, leaving 10 bases between.

The chain employs TRBV6-5 and TRBJ2-7; D perhaps matches TRBD1 (5 bases). The CDR3 loop spans 14 amino acids. V shed 9 bases and J shed 0 bases, with 15 bases lying between them. Germline values: CDR1 MNHEY, CDR2 SVGAGI. The CDR3 DNA reads TGTGCCAGGAAGGGGTCTCAATGCTCCTACGAGCAGTACTTC. Translation gives CARKGSQCSYEQYF.

The chain is built from TRBV7-8 and TRBJ2-2; TRBD2 is a possible D gene (5 bases). Trimming shortened V by 2 bases and J by 6 bases, and 16 bases separated the two germline ends. Per germline, CDR1 SGHVS and CDR2 FQNEAQ. The CDR3 spans 16 residues. The CDR3 spells CASSLIGKNQAGELFF. In DNA, the CDR3 is TGTGCCAGCAGCTTAATCGGGAAAAATCAAGCCGGGGAGCTGTTTTTT.

The J gene is TRBJ2-1, the V gene TRBV7-7; no clear D gene. The CDR3 extends over 13 amino acids. Germline V gives CDR1 SSHAT, CDR2 FNYEAQ (reference sequence). Trimming pared 2 bases from V and 9 bases from J, leaving 11 bases between. This chain's CDR3 is CASSLSLRGEQFF. As DNA, the CDR3 is TGTGCCAGCAGCTTATCCCTTCGCGGTGAGCAGTTCTTC.

The rearrangement links TRBV9 to TRBJ2-1, with 8 bases lining up with TRBD2. V lost 3 bases and J lost 2; bases outside the gene matches: 10. Germline CDR1 reads SGDLS; CDR2 reads YYNGEE. CDR3 size: 17 residues. Here the CDR3 DNA reads TGTGCCAGCAGCGATCCCCTTACTAGCGGAGCCTACAATGAGCAGTTCTTC. It codes for CASSDPLTSGAYNEQFF.

The gene calls are TRBV2 and TRBJ1-4, with 7 bases that match TRBD1. This CDR3 is built from 14 residues. The V segment lost 7 bases and the J segment 4 bases; nucleotides outside the gene matches: 6. Looked up from germline, CDR1 is SNHLY and CDR2 is FYNNEI. The CDR3 protein is CASKGDRGNEKLFF. CDR3 DNA: TGTGCCAGCAAAGGGGACAGAGGTAATGAAAAACTGTTTTTT.

The chain joins TRBV5-4 to TRBJ2-3; 9 nucleotides match TRBD1. Germline CDR1 and CDR2: SGHNT and YYREEE (reference sequence). Losses at the gene ends were 4 bases for V and 0 bases for J; bases not matched to a gene: 6. The CDR3 extends over 16 amino acids. This chain's CDR3 is CASSPRTGASTDTQYF. The CDR3 DNA reads TGTGCCAGCAGCCCCCGGACAGGGGCGAGCACAGATACGCAGTATTTT.

This chain joins TRBV20-1 and TRBJ2-5; TRBD2 is a possible D gene (5 bases). This CDR3 spans 10 amino acids. V dropped 6 bases and J dropped 6 bases, with 8 bases sitting between them. CDR1 and CDR2 (germline): DFQATT, SNEGSKA (reference sequence). For the CDR3, the DNA is TGCAGTGCGACGGGGAAGACCCAGTACTTC. The encoded protein is CSATGKTQYF.

This clone was recorded once. The chain joins TRBV2 to TRBJ2-2; TRBD2 aligns across 12 bases. The ends lost 4 bases at V and 5 bases at J; junction bases unmatched: 5. This CDR3 comprises 16 residues. Germline V CDR1 and CDR2: SNHLY, FYNNEI. The CDR3 region has the DNA TGTGCCAGCAGTGGCCGACTAGCGGGGGCTACCGGGGAGCTGTTTTTT. Translated: CASSGRLAGATGELFF. The whole variable domain, remainder taken from reference TRBV2 and TRBJ2-2, is EPEVTQTPSHQVTQMGQEVILRCVPISNHLYFYWYRQILGQKVEFLVSFYNNEISEKSEIFDDQFSVERPDGSNFTLKIRSTKLEDSAMYFCASSGRLAGATGELFFGEGSRLTVL.

The chain combines TRBV6-1 with TRBJ1-3; no clear D. This CDR3 has 16 amino acids. The V end was cut by 3 bases, the J end by 2 bases, with 14 bases between. Germline CDR1 is MNHNS and CDR2 is SASEGT. CDR3 in amino acids: CASSDSPFAAGNTIYF. In DNA, the CDR3 is TGTGCCAGCAGTGATTCACCTTTTGCTGCTGGAAACACCATATATTTT.